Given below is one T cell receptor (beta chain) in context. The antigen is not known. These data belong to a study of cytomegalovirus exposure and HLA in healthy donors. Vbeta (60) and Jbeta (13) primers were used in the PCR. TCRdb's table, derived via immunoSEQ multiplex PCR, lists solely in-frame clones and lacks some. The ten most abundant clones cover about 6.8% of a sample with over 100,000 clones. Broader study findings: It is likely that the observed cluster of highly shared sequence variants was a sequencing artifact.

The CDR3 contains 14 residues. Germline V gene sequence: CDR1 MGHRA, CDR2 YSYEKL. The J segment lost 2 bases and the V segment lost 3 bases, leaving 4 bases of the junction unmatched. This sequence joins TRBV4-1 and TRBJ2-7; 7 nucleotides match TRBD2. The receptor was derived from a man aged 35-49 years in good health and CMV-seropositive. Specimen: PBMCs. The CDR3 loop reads CASSQPAGTYEQYF. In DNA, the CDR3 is TGCGCCAGCAGCCAGCCAGCGGGGACCTACGAGCAGTACTTC.